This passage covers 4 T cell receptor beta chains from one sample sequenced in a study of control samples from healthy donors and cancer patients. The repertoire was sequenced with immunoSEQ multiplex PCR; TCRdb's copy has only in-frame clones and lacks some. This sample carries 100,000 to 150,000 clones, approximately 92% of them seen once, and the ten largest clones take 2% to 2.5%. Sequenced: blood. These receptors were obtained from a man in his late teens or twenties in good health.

The CDR3 coding sequence is TGTGCCAGCAGCGTAGAGGACAGTATCAATCAGCCCCAGCATTTT. Residues: CASSVEDSINQPQHF. The chain has TRBV9 and TRBJ1-5, with D tentatively TRBD1 (6 bases). V was shortened by 0 bases and J by 3 bases, with 10 bases between the two germline ends. This CDR3 spans 15 amino acids. CDR1 is SGDLS, CDR2 YYNGEE, per germline.

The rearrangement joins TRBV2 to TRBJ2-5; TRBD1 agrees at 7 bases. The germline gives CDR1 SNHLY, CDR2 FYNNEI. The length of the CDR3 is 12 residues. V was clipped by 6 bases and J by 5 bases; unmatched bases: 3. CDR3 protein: CASRDRDETQYF. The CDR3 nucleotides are TGTGCCAGCAGAGACAGGGACGAGACCCAGTACTTC.

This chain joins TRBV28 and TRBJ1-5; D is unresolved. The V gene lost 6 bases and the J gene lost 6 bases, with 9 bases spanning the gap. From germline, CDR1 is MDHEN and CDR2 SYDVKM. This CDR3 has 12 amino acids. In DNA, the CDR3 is TGTGCCAGCAGGGGTGGGCTTCAGCCCCAGCATTTT. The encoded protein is CASRGGLQPQHF.

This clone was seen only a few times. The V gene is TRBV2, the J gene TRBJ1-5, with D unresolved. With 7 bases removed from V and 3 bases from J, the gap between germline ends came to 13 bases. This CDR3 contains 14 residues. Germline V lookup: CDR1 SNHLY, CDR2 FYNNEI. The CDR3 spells CASTLGWANQPQHF. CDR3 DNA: TGTGCCAGCACCCTGGGGTGGGCCAATCAGCCCCAGCATTTT.